The clone carrying this TCR beta chain was seen a few times. Its antigen is undetermined. Barcoded TCR alpha and TCR beta cDNA libraries with UMIs came from 5'RACE using constant-segment primers. Using its own MiXCR run on the 5' RACE reads, TCRdb lists one record per CDR3 protein. The top ten hold more than 9.5% of the sample, which has fewer than 250,000 distinct CDR3 sequences, 27% seen once. This sample is drawn from a study of T-cell memory formation after mild COVID-19. There are 15 residues in the CDR3. In germline, CDR1 is LGHNA, CDR2 YSLEER. V lost 3 bases to trimming and J lost 5 bases; unmatched junction nucleotides: 4. Findings and limits, study-wide: In second-wave clones peaking day 37, SARS-CoV-2 specificity remained unconfirmed.

The J gene is TRBJ2-1, the V gene TRBV4-3; 10 nucleotides align to TRBD1. Sequenced material: PBMCs or a T cell subset sorted from them (not recorded which). The TCR sequence derives from an adult woman who had mild COVID-19 (a few samples of this study predate the infection). Cell type and time point are not known. The CDR3 is CASSQDGQGDNEQFF. The CDR3 nucleotides read TGCGCCAGCAGCCAGGACGGACAGGGGGACAATGAGCAGTTCTTC.